This TCR beta chain derives from a study of T cell changes during pregnancy in multiple sclerosis. Assay used: immunoSEQ multiplex PCR; TCRdb lists only in-frame clones, some missing. Here the sample spans around 37,000 clones, 85% to 90% being singletons. Germline loops: CDR1 ENHRY, CDR2 SYGVKD. The V end lost 3 bases, the J end lost 0 bases, and 6 bases lay between the germline ends. CDR3 size: 13 residues. The clonotype originates from a female donor with multiple sclerosis, enrolled in a pregnancy study. This sequence joins TRBV10-3 and TRBJ2-7; D is undetermined. Sequenced here: CD8+ T cells from peripheral blood mononuclear cells, sampled in the third trimester of pregnancy. CDR3 loop: CAISDRGSYEQYF. The CDR3 DNA reads as TGTGCCATCAGTGATCGCGGCTCCTACGAGCAGTACTTC.